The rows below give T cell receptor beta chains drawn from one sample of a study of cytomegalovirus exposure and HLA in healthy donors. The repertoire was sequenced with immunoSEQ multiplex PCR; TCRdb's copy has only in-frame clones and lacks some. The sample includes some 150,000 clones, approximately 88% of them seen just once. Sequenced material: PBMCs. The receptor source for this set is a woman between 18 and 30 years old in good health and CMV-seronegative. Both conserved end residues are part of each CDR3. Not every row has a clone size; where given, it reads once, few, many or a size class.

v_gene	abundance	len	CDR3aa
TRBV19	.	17	CASSIVGGTTNNSPLHF
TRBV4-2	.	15	CASSQDQGLRGGYTF
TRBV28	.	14	CASSGSGGTDTQYF
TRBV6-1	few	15	CASHKSTSLHYEQYF
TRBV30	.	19	CAWSPRRVLAGGPGQTQYF
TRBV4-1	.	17	CASSQDPPSSYNSPLHF
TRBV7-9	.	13	CASSLLYNSPLHF
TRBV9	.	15	CASSVTTGVNTEAFF
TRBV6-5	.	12	CASSKQGGAQYF
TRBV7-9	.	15	CASSLTTGVNTEAFF
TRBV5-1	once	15	CASSQSGLGGSPLHF
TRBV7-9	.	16	CASSPLGGQVQETQYF
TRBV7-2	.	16	CASSLGIPWQIYEQYF
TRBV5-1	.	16	CASSIGQGRNNSPLHF
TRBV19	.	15	CASRTGQGLNEKLFF
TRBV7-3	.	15	CASSLRPPGNTEAFF
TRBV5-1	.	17	CASSSGQGDFSNQPQHF
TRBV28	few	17	CASSLRGLAGGQDTQYF
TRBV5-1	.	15	CASSPWTGATGELFF
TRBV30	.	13	CAWSRTGGEGYTF
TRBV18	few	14	CASSPISTTYGYTF
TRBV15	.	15	CATSRGTGASYEQYF
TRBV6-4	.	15	CASSATGDGADTQYF
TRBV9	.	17	CASSVATTGTTNYGYTF
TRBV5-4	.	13	CASRTGGKDEQYF
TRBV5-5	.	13	CASTLSSDYGYTF